Following are 6 T cell receptor beta chains from one sample sequenced in a study of identical twins' blood T cells. One entry per CDR3 protein, called by TCRdb with MiXCR from the 5' RACE reads. Here the sample spans 350,000 to 400,000 distinct CDR3 sequences, over 25% being singletons. What was sequenced was PBMCs. These receptors were obtained from a woman between 18 and 55 years old in good health.

The V and J genes are TRBV10-3 and TRBJ2-1; 13 nucleotides agree with TRBD2. The CDR3 totals 16 residues. Germline lookup yields CDR1 ENHRY and CDR2 SYGVKD. V trimming: 3 bases; J trimming: 7 bases; junction bases outside the gene matches: 6. The CDR3 reads CAISDATSGGSNEQFF. In DNA form, the CDR3 reads TGTGCCATCAGTGACGCGACTAGCGGGGGGTCGAATGAGCAGTTCTTC.

The rearrangement links TRBV18 to TRBJ2-1, with D possibly matching TRBD1 (6 bases). The germline gives CDR1 KGHSH, CDR2 LQKENI. V dropped 6 bases and J dropped 5 bases, with 11 bases sitting between them. CDR3 length: 13 residues. CDR3 sequence reads: CASSQNRDNEQFF. Written as DNA, the CDR3 is TGTGCCAGCTCCCAGAACAGGGACAATGAGCAGTTCTTC.

There are a few counts of this clonotype. This chain connects TRBV10-3 to TRBJ2-1; D gene unclear. The length of the CDR3 is 11 residues. V lost 3 bases and J 4 bases, leaving 1 base between the germline ends. Germline V CDR1 and CDR2: ENHRY, SYGVKD. CDR3 sequence (DNA): TGTGCCATCAGTGAATACAATGAGCAGTTCTTC. Protein: CAISEYNEQFF.

As concerns this clonotype: A read error may explain this, as a much larger clone is one base away. CDR3 nucleotides: TGCCGTGCTAGACTAGCGGACAATGAGCAGTTCTTC. Protein sequence: CRARLADNEQFF. This chain uses TRBV20-1 with TRBJ2-1; TRBD2 agrees at 9 bases. The germline V gene has CDR1 DFQATT and CDR2 SNEGSKA (reference sequence). There are 12 residues in the CDR3.

This clonotype appeared a single time. The rearrangement uses TRBV5-1 and TRBJ1-2; D is uncertain. Germline CDR1 SGHRS, CDR2 YFSETQ. This CDR3 is 15 amino acids long. V gave up 4 bases and J gave up 7 bases, with 20 bases separating them. The CDR3 sequence is CASSHSLSGDSGYTF. CDR3 DNA: TGCGCCAGCAGCCACAGCCTATCTGGGGATAGTGGCTACACCTTC. Variable domain in full (rest from reference TRBV5-1 and TRBJ1-2): KAGVTQTPRYLIKTRGQQVTLSCSPISGHRSVSWYQQTPGQGLQFLFEYFSETQRNKGNFPGRFSGRQFSNSRSEMNVSTLELGDSALYLCASSHSLSGDSGYTFGSGTRLTVV.

This clonotype was counted between two and nine times. The V and J genes are TRBV27 and TRBJ2-2; D possibly corresponds to TRBD2 (6 bases). The length of the CDR3 is 17 residues. Germline CDR1 MNHEY, CDR2 SMNVEV (reference sequence). V was shortened by 6 bases and J by 6 bases, with 23 bases between the two germline ends. CDR3 in DNA: TGTGCCAGCAGCATTCTCCTTGGAGGGTCGGGGGCCGGGGAGCTGTTTTTT. This sequence encodes CASSILLGGSGAGELFF.